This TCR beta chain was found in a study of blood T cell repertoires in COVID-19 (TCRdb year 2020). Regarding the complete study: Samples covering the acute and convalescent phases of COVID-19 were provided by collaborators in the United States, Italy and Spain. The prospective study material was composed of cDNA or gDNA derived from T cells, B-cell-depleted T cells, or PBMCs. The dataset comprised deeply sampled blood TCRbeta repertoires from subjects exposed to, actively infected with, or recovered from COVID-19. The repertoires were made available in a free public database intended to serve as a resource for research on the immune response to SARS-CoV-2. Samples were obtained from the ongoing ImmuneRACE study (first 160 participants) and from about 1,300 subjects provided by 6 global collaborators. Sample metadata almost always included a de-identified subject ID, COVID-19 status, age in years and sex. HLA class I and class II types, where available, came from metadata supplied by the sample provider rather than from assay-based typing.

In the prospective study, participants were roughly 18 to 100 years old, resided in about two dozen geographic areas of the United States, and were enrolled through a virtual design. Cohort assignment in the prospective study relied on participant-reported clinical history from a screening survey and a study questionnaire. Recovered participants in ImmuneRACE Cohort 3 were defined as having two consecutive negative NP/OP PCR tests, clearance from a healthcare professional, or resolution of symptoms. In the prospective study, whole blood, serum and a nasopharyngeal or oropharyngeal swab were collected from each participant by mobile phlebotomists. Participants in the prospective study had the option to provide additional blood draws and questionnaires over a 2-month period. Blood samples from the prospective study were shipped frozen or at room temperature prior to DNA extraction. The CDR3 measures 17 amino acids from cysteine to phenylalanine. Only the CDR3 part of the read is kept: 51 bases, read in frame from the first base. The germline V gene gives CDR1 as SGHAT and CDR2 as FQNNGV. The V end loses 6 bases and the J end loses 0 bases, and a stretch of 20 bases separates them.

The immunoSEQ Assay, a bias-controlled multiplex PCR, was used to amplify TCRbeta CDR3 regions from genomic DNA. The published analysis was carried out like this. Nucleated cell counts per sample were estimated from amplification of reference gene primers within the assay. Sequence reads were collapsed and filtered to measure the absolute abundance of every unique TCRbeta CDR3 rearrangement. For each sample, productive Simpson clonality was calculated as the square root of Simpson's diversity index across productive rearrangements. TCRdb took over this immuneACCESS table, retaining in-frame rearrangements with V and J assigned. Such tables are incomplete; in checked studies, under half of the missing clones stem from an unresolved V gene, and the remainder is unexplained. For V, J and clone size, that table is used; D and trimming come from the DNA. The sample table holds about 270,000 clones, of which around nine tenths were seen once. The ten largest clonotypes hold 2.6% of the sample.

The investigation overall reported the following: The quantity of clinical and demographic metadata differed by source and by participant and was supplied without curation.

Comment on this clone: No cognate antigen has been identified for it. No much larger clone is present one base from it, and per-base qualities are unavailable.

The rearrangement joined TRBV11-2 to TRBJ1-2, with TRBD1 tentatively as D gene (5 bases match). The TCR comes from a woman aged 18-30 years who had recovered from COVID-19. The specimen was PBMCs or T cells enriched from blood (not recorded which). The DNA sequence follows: TGTGCCAGCAGTTTAAACGGGGGGGTCCTAGCTAACTATGGCTACACCTTC. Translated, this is CASSLNGGVLANYGYTF.